This T cell receptor (beta chain) stems from a study of cytomegalovirus exposure and HLA in healthy donors. For the study at large: Around 80 million unique TCR sequences came from HLA-typed donors in an early release. Whole-study findings and limits: Only CMV serostatus was available as immune exposure information. Other equally common chains were less clonally expanded than HLA-associated TCR beta chains, a later analysis showed. It has been reported that TCR beta sequences accurately predicted the HLA-A and HLA-B alleles of most subjects.

A word on this clone: Its antigen is currently unknown.

The germline CDR1 and CDR2 sequences are SGDLS and YYNGEE. The CDR3 is 16 residues long. Losses at the gene ends were 0 bases for V and 6 bases for J; bases not matched to a gene: 5. Use of 60 Vbeta and 13 Jbeta primers characterized the PCR. Sequencing used immunoSEQ multiplex PCR; TCRdb keeps in-frame clones, though not all of them. This repertoire shows 150,000 to 200,000 clones, over 70% found once; its top ten account for 1.3% to 1.5%. This chain joins TRBV9 and TRBJ2-3; 12 bases are a match to TRBD2. This receptor was identified in a woman in her 30s in good health and CMV-seronegative. Source material: PBMCs. The CDR3 coding sequence is TGTGCCAGCAGCGTAGCCGGACTAGCGGGGTGGGATACGCAGTATTTT. It yields the protein CASSVAGLAGWDTQYF.